This T cell receptor beta chain was captured in a study of shared clonotypes between healthy human individuals. As regards this clone: The same CDR3 is also encoded by other DNA sequences in this sample.

Terminally differentiated effector memory CD45RA+ cells were excluded from the naive CD8 cells, which were CD45RO-negative and positively selected for CCR7. CDR3 length: 12 residues. The V end was cut by 4 bases, the J end by 8 bases, with 9 bases between. CDR1 is MGHRA and CDR2 is YSYEKL in the germline V gene. Only in-frame clones appear in the TCRdb table, and some are missing; sequencing was by immunoSEQ multiplex PCR. Among some 2 million clones listed, approximately 94% were seen once. The TCR originated in a man younger than 35 in good health. Sequenced sample: naive CD8+ T cells sorted from blood. V gene TRBV4-1 combines with J gene TRBJ2-1; maybe TRBD2 (5 bases). CDR3: CASSLTGDEQFF. As DNA, the CDR3 is TGCGCCAGCAGCCTCACCGGGGATGAGCAGTTCTTC.